Described below is a single TCR beta chain sequence and its context. Its antigen is not known. Patients between 18 and 65 years old had hyperthyroidism, newly diagnosed and lasting under 2 months. Uncontrolled infection, other autoimmune disease, pregnancy or lactation barred patients from enrollment. Orbital computed tomography and thyroid ultrasound, together with serum TRAb and thyroxine and clinical symptoms, were used for diagnoses. The data stem from a study of T cells in Graves' hyperthyroidism and ophthalmopathy. Broader study findings: Blood also carried most thyroid clonotypes expanded above 0.001.

Amplified TCR beta CDR3 regions came from RNA transcripts. The TCR CDR3 was amplified in a first-round RT-PCR using the HTBI primer set. TCRdb analysed the multiplex PCR reads with MiXCR anew, one entry per CDR3 protein. The table lists a few hundred thousand distinct CDR3 sequences, roughly 46% of them singletons. The CDR3 has 15 amino acids. With 4 bases clipped from V and 6 bases from J, the junction kept 7 bases outside the gene matches. This clonotype was sampled from a woman between 18 and 29 years old with Graves' hyperthyroidism. Sequenced: peripheral blood or thyroid tissue (not recorded which). The gene calls are TRBV12-3 or TRBV12-4 and TRBJ2-2, with 8 bases lining up with TRBD1. CDR3 DNA sequence: TGTGCCAGCAGTTCGGTACAGGGGGGTTCCGGGGAGCTGTTTTTT. This gives the protein CASSSVQGGSGELFF.